This entry is about one T cell receptor beta chain. It lacks a known antigen. The record has no base qualities; no much larger clone is one base away. This sample is part of a study of blood T cells in healthy people across ages (dated by TCRdb to between 2014 and 2017). Broadly, across the study: In model experiments, roughly one uniquely barcoded TCR beta cDNA molecule per two T cells was captured by template switching. To track age-related changes in TCR beta repertoire diversity, the study relied on deep sequencing normalized with unique cDNA molecular identifiers. The donors were divided into four age groups: young (average 16 years), middle-aged (around 41), aged (about 60) and long-lived (roughly 88). To avoid experimental bias, donors of different ages were spread randomly across the sequencing lanes. For two donors (one aged 18 to 29 and one aged 80 or older), the study analyzed two additional independent replicas of 1 million unique cDNA reads from the same blood draw.

The method behind the library was 5' RACE. A second PCR of roughly 7 to 12 cycles was performed with a sample-barcoded 5' primer and a J-beta primer mix. A unique molecular identifier was introduced onto each TCR beta cDNA molecule by a template-switch 5' adaptor carrying 12 random nucleotides. Each sample yielded at least 3 million CDR3-containing paired-end reads. First-strand cDNA synthesis was performed from all RNA using the Mint cDNA synthesis kit, with priming by a TRBC-specific oligonucleotide. All cDNA was treated with uracil-DNA glycosylase and then went through a first 18-cycle PCR with the universal primers M1SS and BC2_uni_R. From the authors' description of their analysis: For normalization, 1 million high-quality reads were randomly selected from each sample, with every read carrying a distinct molecular identifier. Reads with shared molecular identifiers were discarded instead of being binned into consensus sequences. MiTCR, with a Q25 quality threshold and the strictest error-elimination algorithm, was used for CDR3 identification, clonotype clustering and error correction. Lower-bound total TCR beta diversity was estimated with a nonparametric unseen species model using Euler transformation. TCRdb trimmed public reads at Q25 via fastp, called clones via MiXCR and kept in-frame beta chains. Each CDR3 protein gets just one entry, which takes the most common genes and DNA from the rows behind it. TCRdb, rather than the study authors, made the V and J calls. This sample comprises 1.8 million or so distinct CDR3 sequences, roughly 43% of them detected only once. The top ten hold around 23% of the sample.

The research as a whole found: Observed TCR beta diversity correlated strongly with the percentage of naive T cells measured by flow cytometry. Donor CMV infection status was unknown, potentially confounding age-related changes in expanded clonotypes. As age increased, observed TCR beta diversity per million T cells dropped in a roughly linear way, and a significant reduction was already evident by age 40. Compared with the aged group, more naive CD4+ T cells, fewer expanded clones and increased TCR diversity were shown by the long-lived group, suggesting age selection. Since profiling was done on bulk unsorted PBMCs, naive and antigen-experienced compartments could not be conclusively compared. Estimates of total diversity from one million sequenced T cells were regarded as lower bounds and underestimates.

Inclusive of the bounding cysteine and phenylalanine, the CDR3 is 15 residues long. Just CDR3 DNA is preserved here, 45 bases in frame from base 1. Looking up the germline V gene yields CDR1 KGHSH and CDR2 LQKENI. V lost 1 base and J lost 11 bases; the stretch between them is 20 bases long. Donors were under 40 systemically healthy Caucasian individuals from Russia aged roughly 6 to 100 years. Approximately 11 milliliters of peripheral blood were drawn from each donor into EDTA-treated Vacutainer tubes. Ficoll-Paque density-gradient centrifugation was used to isolate PBMCs, with at least 7 million per sample. Trizol reagent was used to extract total RNA from PBMCs, with at least 5.5 micrograms per sample. The percentages of naive CD45RAhigh/CD27high T cells were determined by flow cytometry on a PBMC aliquot from every donor.

Sequenced sample: blood. This receptor was obtained from a human donor in good health. In this chain, TRBV18 is recombined with TRBJ2-5, with the D segment identity uncertain. Here the CDR3 is given as CASSPQAQTYNEQYF. The DNA sequence reads TGTGCCAGCTCACCACAGGCGCAGACCTACAATGAGCAGTACTTC.